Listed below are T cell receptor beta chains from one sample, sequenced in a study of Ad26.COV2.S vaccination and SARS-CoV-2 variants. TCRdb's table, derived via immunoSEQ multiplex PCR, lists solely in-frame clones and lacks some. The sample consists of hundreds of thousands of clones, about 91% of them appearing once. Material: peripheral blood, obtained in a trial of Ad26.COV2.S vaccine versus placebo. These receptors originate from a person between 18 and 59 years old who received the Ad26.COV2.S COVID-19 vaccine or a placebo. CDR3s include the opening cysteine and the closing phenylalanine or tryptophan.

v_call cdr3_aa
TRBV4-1 CASSQDGEGLNTEAFF
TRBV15 CATSRDKGIDGYTF
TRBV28 CASSPPGGGDSPLHF
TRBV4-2 CASSQGQTWDGYTF
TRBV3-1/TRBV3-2 CASRTGASLNTEAFF
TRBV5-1 CASSLSVGGSYGYTF
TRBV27 CASSFRDRGGSRNNSPLHF
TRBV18 CASSPPTASLGSEQYF
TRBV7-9 CASALAGGFPDTQYF
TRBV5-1 CASSSGPAGEQYF
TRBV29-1 CSVEGGRGTNTEAFF
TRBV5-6 CASSLAGQGRTEAFF
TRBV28 CASSLGGSSNTEAFF